This note documents a single TCR beta chain sequence. The donors belonged to the roughly 120-subject validation cohort, separate from the roughly 650-subject first cohort. Unmatched junction bases numbered 4, after V lost 5 bases and J lost 3 bases. The CDR3 is made up of 15 amino acids. Germline V CDR1 and CDR2: SGHTA, FQGNSA. This sample is part of a study of cytomegalovirus exposure and HLA in healthy donors. Background on the study: The 130 or so validation repertoires, a later analysis reported, used the same platform as the 650 to 800 repertoires from the first cohort.

Data came from immunoSEQ multiplex PCR; TCRdb stores just in-frame clones and leaves some out. Of some 200,000 clones listed, 84% are singletons. This TCR derives from a woman in her late teens or twenties in good health and CMV-seropositive. This rearrangement joins TRBV7-2 to TRBJ2-7; 13 positions agree with TRBD2. The material sequenced was PBMCs. CDR3 coding DNA: TGTGCCAGCAGCGCCGGACTAGCGGGGGTCTACGAGCAGTACTTC. Protein: CASSAGLAGVYEQYF. The whole variable domain, remainder taken from reference TRBV7-2 and TRBJ2-7, is GAGVSQSPSNKVTEKGKDVELRCDPISGHTALYWYRQSLGQGLEFLIYFQGNSAPDKSGLPSDRFSAERTGGSVSTLTIQRTQQEDSAVYLCASSAGLAGVYEQYFGPGTRLTVT.